The T cell receptor beta chain under discussion was sequenced for a study of Graves' ophthalmopathy and Graves' hyperthyroidism. Study details: Peripheral blood collection took place at initial diagnosis, before any treatment.

Patients were excluded if they had other autoimmune diseases or uncontrolled infections, and likewise if pregnancy or lactation applied. The authors used Ficoll-Paque density gradient centrifugation to separate PBMCs. The input was approximately 10 ml of fresh peripheral blood. This clonotype was seen many times. What it binds is unknown. RNA transcripts provided the template for amplifying TCR beta CDR3 regions. First-round RT-PCR employed HTBI primers, with a second-round multiplex PCR after it. TCRdb independently ran MiXCR on the multiplex PCR reads; one entry per CDR3 protein. This sample has roughly 480,000 distinct CDR3 sequences; around an eighth occur once, and the top ten carry approximately 9.8%. General study findings and limits: A majority of expanded thyroid clonotypes exceeding 0.001 frequency were likewise present in blood.

Germline assignment: CDR1 SGDLS and CDR2 YYNGEE. Trimming pared 9 bases from V and 5 bases from J, leaving 14 bases between. This CDR3 is 12 amino acids long. Material: blood. The source of this sequence is a woman aged 30 to 39 with Graves' ophthalmopathy. The chain couples TRBV9 to TRBJ2-5; D possibly uses TRBD1 or TRBD2 (5 bases each). The DNA for the CDR3 is TGTGCCAACTTGGGGGTCATCGAGACCCAGTACTTC. This gives the protein CANLGVIETQYF.